The source of this T cell receptor beta chain is a study of cytomegalovirus exposure and HLA in healthy donors (TCRdb year 2017). Regarding the research as a whole: According to an earlier analysis of a few hundred of the donors, about 179 million T cells yielded some 110 million unique TCR beta sequences and 276 Gb of sequence data. HLA typing included class I and class II loci at four-digit resolution. Every discovery cohort repertoire had been produced on one sequencing platform. In the later analysis, no new phenotypic data were used to find candidate immune exposures; instead, reliance was placed on TCR beta sequences and their occurrence across donors. Of the roughly 400 genotyped donors, approximately 83% fell in the genetic ancestry cluster associated with self-reported Caucasian donors. Five DR-DQ haplotypes were handled as single units for association and clustering because linkage in the cohort was strong. The T cell repertoires of 550 to 850 subjects were profiled by immunosequencing and related to cytomegalovirus serostatus. Along with the roughly 670-subject first cohort, a separate validation cohort of over a hundred different subjects was used. In an earlier analysis of 500 to 650 of the donors, high-throughput TCR beta sequencing was used to judge whether each TCR beta V gene segment behaved as functional or pseudogenic. A later analysis re-examined previously published TCR beta repertoires from about 700 donors and added high-resolution HLA genotyping to investigate patterns of TCR occurrence. The number of donors typed differed by locus, with about 629-640 for A, B, C, DRB1 and DQB1, approximately 500 for DQA1, under 610 for DPA1, and approximately 470 for DPB1. Genome-wide SNP genotypes for about three fifths of the roughly 670 donors were used in a later genetic analysis, which treated that subset as a discovery cohort. Among about 400 genotyped donors of the cohort, an average of approximately 200,000 unique TCR beta nucleotide sequences was sequenced per donor, of which about 18% were non-productive. About 330 gigabases of sequencing data and around 80 million unique TCR sequences made up an early release that covered 640 HLA-typed donors. The study aimed to test whether cataloging public T cell receptors could reveal signatures of past pathogen exposure. Alongside the repertoire data, information on donor age, sex, ethnicity and CMV serostatus was compiled. The study combined high-throughput TCR immunosequencing, statistical association of individual TCRs with disease status, and machine learning to predict cytomegalovirus infection status.

Inclusive of the bounding cysteine and phenylalanine, the CDR3 is 16 residues long. The retained sequence is limited to the CDR3, 48 bases, with the frame set at the first base. CDR1 and CDR2 are read off the germline V gene as SGHVS and FQNEAQ. Cut back by 1 base and 0 bases, the V and J ends lie 11 bases apart. Summary of the overall study and its limitations: V-gene and J-gene trimming of TCR beta chains was associated with a missense DCLRE1C variant in a later genetic analysis, and the association was replicated in an independent cohort. This cohort had only TCR beta chains sequenced, and the lack of alpha or paired-chain data limited which features could be detected. The sequencing pipeline was judged likely to have produced a cluster of highly shared sequence variants as a technical artifact. A later analysis found that TCR association rates varied across HLA loci, with DRB1 alleles showing the most associated TCRs and HLA-C alleles the fewest. The study listed 164 TCR beta chains as associated with cytomegalovirus. In both the original and validation cohorts, the classifier was reported to diagnose cytomegalovirus status with high specificity and sensitivity. The only immune exposure information available for the cohort was CMV serostatus. Correlated functional status among segregating V segments might reflect linkage disequilibrium, but an unknown experimental factor could not be ruled out. Assigning TCR associations to individual alleles was difficult when HLA alleles, especially DR and DQ, strongly co-occurred. A further reported finding was that TCR beta sequences accurately predicted the HLA-A and HLA-B alleles for most subjects in the first cohort. An earlier analysis of 587 of the donors showed that most TCR beta V segments appeared in productive rearrangements either about 87% or about 30% of the time, which broadly matched IMGT annotations. A few of the identified cytomegalovirus-associated TCR beta chains were confirmed in vitro to be specific for cytomegalovirus antigens. The earlier analysis of 587 of the donors excluded 15 to 20 rarely observed V segments, including chromosome 9 orphons, because counts were too low. According to the authors, the approach could potentially be generalized to other disease states and immunological phenotypes. A later genetic analysis reported fewer N-insertions in productive TCRs among donors in an Asian-associated ancestry cluster than the approximately 700-donor mean. In a later analysis, 16,951 TCR beta sequences were associated with specific HLA alleles at a false discovery rate of 0.05. Sequencing depth was assumed to be roughly uniform across donors in the presence/absence analyses, though that assumption may not hold. Because HLA typing was unavailable for some donors at each locus, only the typed subset was used in association tests. According to a later analysis, parvovirus B19, influenza, CMV and Epstein-Barr virus appeared linked to several top co-occurrence clusters. Most TCR sequences were observed very rarely across donors, whereas some public TCRs were present in many individuals. In a later analysis, most CMV-associated TCR beta chains were found to appear HLA-restricted, with HLA associations seemingly driven largely by CMV exposure. Because the 87-base-pair reads could not distinguish some IMGT-functional V segments, including TRBV6-2 and TRBV6-3, those segments were excluded. In a later analysis, HLA-associated TCR beta chains were found to be more clonally expanded and to have lower generation probabilities than equally common non-associated chains.

Of note for this clone: Its antigen is not yet known. Nothing much larger sits one base from this clone, and base qualities are not available.

The method behind the library was the immunoSEQ multiplex PCR assay. The multiplex PCR relied on a mix of 60 forward primers for TCR Vbeta segments and 13 reverse primers for TCR Jbeta segments. The CDR3 region of rearranged TCR beta genes was amplified from genomic DNA with a multiplex PCR assay. The amplified TCR beta libraries were sequenced on the Illumina HiSeq System as 87-base-pair reads. The paper's processing steps were these. A later analysis tallied around 87 million unique TCR beta chains across the 610 or so repertoires, and 10 million to 11 million of those chains were shared by two or more donors. Raw reads were error-corrected and collapsed into unique sequences by a nearest-neighbor algorithm in which closely related sequences were merged to remove PCR and sequencing errors. V, D and J gene segments were assigned by aligning CDR3 sequences to IMGT reference sequences. For a sequence to be retained, a match of at least six nucleotides to both a V gene segment and a J gene segment was required. A rearrangement was called productive if the CDR3 had no stop codons and remained in frame with V and J, and every other rearrangement was called non-productive. CDR3 was defined by IMGT convention, running from the second conserved V-encoded cysteine to the conserved J-encoded phenylalanine. The earlier analysis of some 540 of the donors excluded any sequence lacking an unambiguous match to a single V gene segment. An earlier analysis of 587 of the donors called V segments functional above 56.7% productive rearrangements and segregating when the between-donor standard deviation exceeded 5%. A statistical classification framework was developed to diagnose cytomegalovirus status using the catalog of TCR beta chain sequences. V and J gene assignment, in a later analysis, came from comparing TCR nucleotide sequences with IMGT/GENE-DB human TR gene sequences. The TCRdist pipeline was used in a later analysis to assign CDR3 sequences and most-parsimonious VDJ recombination scenarios. A later analysis defined each TCR beta chain by its CDR3 amino acid sequence plus V-gene family, and excluded reads lacking a unique V-gene family. To address suspected cross-contamination and a sequencing artifact, a later analysis removed some 620 highly shared, low-generation-probability nucleotide sequences. For each public chain, a later analysis derived a clonal expansion index from normalized ranks of inferred template counts within each repertoire. A later analysis computed generation probabilities with a VDJ recombination model fitted to out-of-frame rearrangements, and checked the results against IGoR. In a later analysis, hypergeometric tests were used to score TCR-TCR, TCR-HLA and TCR-CMV co-occurrence, with a repertoire-size bias correction applied to TCR pairs. A later analysis estimated false discovery rates by permuting HLA or CMV assignments 20 times. In a later analysis, co-occurring TCRs were grouped with DBSCAN, and TCRdist sequence similarity was added when clustering was performed within HLA-allele-positive subsets. Repertoires with fewer than 30,000 or more than 120,000 public chains were left out of co-occurrence clustering, as were five repertoires with anomalous nucleotide sharing. This is the immuneACCESS table as TCRdb keeps it, with only in-frame sequences that have V and J called. A part of the clones is gone; compared with another copy, unresolved V genes explain less than half, and the rest is unexplained. V, J and clone size were drawn from that table, and D and trimming were deduced from the DNA. The table for this sample lists some 120,000 clones; 75% to 85% of them were counted only once. In total, the top ten clones hold more than 1.5% of the sample.

In total, just over 650 healthy bone marrow donors made up the cohort. At the time of sampling, all cohort members were nominally healthy, though unrecorded immune exposures were likely present. The donor tested CMV seronegative and was one of the 352 seronegative cohort members. A peripheral blood sample was collected from each donor, and TCR beta sequencing was performed on peripheral blood mononuclear cells. Genomic DNA extraction from the blood cell samples was performed with the Qiagen DNeasy Blood Extraction Kit. The sample was PBMCs. This clonotype was obtained from a middle-aged man in good health and CMV-seronegative. Recombination linked TRBV7-8 to TRBJ2-3; a tentative D call is TRBD2 (5 bases match). In nucleotides, the sequence is TGTGCCAGCAGCTTAGGGACGGGATCTAGCACAGATACGCAGTATTTT. Its protein product is CASSLGTGSSTDTQYF.